This T cell receptor beta chain was sequenced during a study of CD8 T cells in Susac syndrome. Random hexamers were used to reverse transcribe an amount of about 0.5 to 1 ug RNA. Via MiXCR, TCRdb re-called the immunoSEQ multiplex PCR reads, giving one row per CDR3 protein. This sample has around 80,000 distinct CDR3 sequences, with approximately 94% found just once. CDR1 and CDR2 from the germline V gene are SEHNR and FQNEAQ (reference sequence). The CDR3 has 17 residues. V dropped 5 bases and J dropped 5 bases, with 22 bases sitting between them. The sequence was obtained from a human donor with Susac syndrome. J is TRBJ2-1 and V is TRBV7-9, with a weak D call TRBD2 (5 bases). The sample was CD8+ T cells from PBMCs. CDR3 sequence: CASSLYRSLVSDNEQFF. The CDR3 DNA is TGTGCCAGCAGCCTTTATCGGTCACTAGTTAGCGACAATGAGCAGTTCTTC.